Below, 32 T cell receptor beta chains from the same sample are listed, as sequenced in a study of cytomegalovirus exposure and HLA in healthy donors. Using immunoSEQ multiplex PCR, the repertoire was profiled, and TCRdb retains in-frame clones only, with some absent. The sample has over 200,000 clones; about nine tenths are singletons. The sample taken for sequencing was PBMCs. The receptors shown here come from a woman aged 18-29 years in good health and CMV-seropositive.

The chain recombines TRBV5-6 with TRBJ2-7; 7 bases are shared with TRBD2. The CDR3 contains 14 residues. Trimming at V came to 2 bases and at J to 3 bases, leaving 5 bases not matched to a gene. The germline V gene has CDR1 SGHDT and CDR2 YYEEEE. The CDR3 coding sequence is TGTGCCAGCAGCTTATCGGGACTACACTACGAGCAGTACTTC. Protein sequence: CASSLSGLHYEQYF.

This clone was recorded only once. The chain is built from TRBV27 and TRBJ2-7; D is perhaps TRBD2 (6 bases). From germline, CDR1 is MNHEY and CDR2 SMNVEV (reference sequence). The CDR3 covers 13 residues. Trimming shortened V by 3 bases and J by 3 bases, and 9 bases separated the two germline ends. CDR3 region: CASSFFGGYEQYF. CDR3 sequence (DNA): TGTGCCAGCAGTTTTTTCGGGGGCTACGAGCAGTACTTC.

In this sample, this clone turned up a few times. V is TRBV30 and J is TRBJ2-1; 14 bases map to TRBD2. CDR1 is GTSNPN, CDR2 SVGIG, per germline (reference sequence). There are 16 residues in the CDR3. V lost 3 bases, J lost 9 bases, and 10 bases stayed unmatched. CDR3 loop: CAWSTGTSGSFSEQFF. DNA of the CDR3: TGTGCCTGGAGCACGGGGACTAGCGGGAGCTTTAGTGAGCAGTTCTTC.

V is TRBV25-1 and J is TRBJ2-5; no reliable D call. Germline V gene data show CDR1 as MGHDK and CDR2 as SYGVNS. The CDR3 is 14 amino acids. V gave up 5 bases and J gave up 11 bases, with 21 bases separating them. CDR3 region: CASSSSTAGGEQYF. The CDR3 DNA follows: TGTGCCAGCAGTAGCAGTACAGCCGGTGGTGAGCAGTACTTC.

The CDR3 here is CASSSRDSNEAFF. CDR3 sequence (DNA): TGCGCCAGCAGCTCCCGGGACAGTAATGAAGCTTTCTTT. The chain links TRBV5-1 to TRBJ1-1; TRBD1 matches at 7 bases. Germline V gives CDR1 SGHRS, CDR2 YFSETQ. The junction had 6 bases not matched to a gene; V was cut back by 3 bases and J by 7 bases. The CDR3 spans 13 residues.

The chain carries TRBV5-1 and TRBJ2-5, with D maybe TRBD2 (6 bases). Trimming shortened V by 3 bases and J by 5 bases, and 17 bases separated the two germline ends. CDR1 SGHRS and CDR2 YFSETQ come from the germline V gene. The CDR3 contains 15 residues. This CDR3 is CASSSGTPEAETQYF. Here the CDR3 DNA reads TGCGCCAGCAGCTCCGGGACTCCCGAGGCGGAGACCCAGTACTTC.

To note about this clone: Its ends do not fully match the called genes, so a read error is possible. The chain has TRBV7-9 and TRBJ2-7; D possibly corresponds to TRBD2 (5 bases). The CDR3 is made up of 12 amino acids. Germline V gene lookup returns CDR1 SEHNR and CDR2 FQNEAQ (reference sequence). The CDR3 DNA reads as TGTGCCAGCAGCTTAGAACTAGAAGGGCCAAACTTC. Amino acid sequence: CASSLELEGPNF.

The V call is TRBV9, the J call TRBJ1-3, with D unresolved. V dropped 6 bases and J dropped 8 bases, with 18 bases sitting between them. The CDR3 covers 14 residues. Germline-derived CDR1 and CDR2 are SGDLS and YYNGEE. CDR3: CASTTYPSRDTIYF. DNA for the CDR3: TGTGCCAGCACAACTTACCCTTCGCGGGACACCATATATTTT.

The chain links TRBV18 to TRBJ2-7; D perhaps matches TRBD2 (6 bases). Germline values: CDR1 KGHSH, CDR2 LQKENI. The CDR3 totals 14 residues. V shed 3 bases and J shed 6 bases, with 15 bases lying between them. CDR3 loop: CASSPETRLGEQYF. The CDR3 bases are TGTGCCAGCTCACCCGAGACTAGACTGGGCGAGCAGTACTTC. The variable domain in full, completed from reference TRBV18 and TRBJ2-7, reads NAGVMQNPRHLVRRRGQEARLRCSPMKGHSHVYWYRQLPEEGLKFMVYLQKENIIDESGMPKERFSAEFPKEGPSILRIQQVVRGDSAAYFCASSPETRLGEQYFGPGTRLTVT.

The rearrangement links TRBV5-1 to TRBJ2-6; a possible D gene is TRBD2 (7 bases). Germline V lookup: CDR1 SGHRS, CDR2 YFSETQ. The CDR3 length is 17 residues. V lost 4 bases and J 4 bases, leaving 18 bases between the germline ends. The CDR3 spells CASSGGALGSGANVLTF. The CDR3, as DNA: TGCGCCAGCAGCGGGGGGGCGCTTGGGTCGGGGGCCAACGTCCTGACTTTC.

J is TRBJ2-2 and V is TRBV28; D perhaps matches TRBD2 (6 bases). The CDR3 extends over 14 amino acids. The V gene lost 5 bases and the J gene lost 4 bases, with 11 bases spanning the gap. Germline CDR1 reads MDHEN; CDR2 reads SYDVKM. The CDR3 sequence: CASSQRAFTGELFF. CDR3 sequence (DNA): TGTGCCAGCAGTCAGCGGGCGTTCACCGGGGAGCTGTTTTTT. The whole variable domain, remainder taken from reference TRBV28 and TRBJ2-2, is DVKVTQSSRYLVKRTGEKVFLECVQDMDHENMFWYRQDPGLGLRLIYFSYDVKMKEKGDIPEGYSVSREKKERFSLILESASTNQTSMYLCASSQRAFTGELFFGEGSRLTVL.

This chain uses TRBV28 with TRBJ1-5; 8 bases line up with TRBD1. J lost 6 bases, V lost 5 bases, and 6 bases had no gene match. Germline V CDR1 and CDR2: MDHEN, SYDVKM. The CDR3 totals 14 residues. As DNA, the CDR3 is TGTGCCAGCAGTAAACAGGGGGTCGCTCAGCCCCAGCATTTT. This translates into CASSKQGVAQPQHF.

The CDR3: CASSILRTSGTDTQYF. In nucleotides, the CDR3 is TGTGCCAGCAGTATTCTGCGGACTAGCGGCACAGATACGCAGTATTTT. The chain uses TRBV27 and TRBJ2-3; 9 nucleotides match TRBD2. Germline loops: CDR1 MNHEY, CDR2 SMNVEV (reference sequence). Trimming removed 5 bases from V and 1 base from J; junction bases left unmatched: 7. The CDR3 has 16 amino acids.

Only one count was recorded for this clone. V and J are TRBV9 and TRBJ2-2; D ambiguous. The CDR3 consists of 16 residues. The germline CDR1 and CDR2 sequences are SGDLS and YYNGEE. Between the trimmed V and J ends, which lost 0 bases and 7 bases, there was a span of 16 bases. CDR3 sequence: CASSVGAGLINGELFF. The CDR3, as DNA: TGTGCCAGCAGCGTAGGAGCAGGATTGATAAACGGGGAGCTGTTTTTT. The complete variable domain, with remaining parts taken from reference TRBV9 and TRBJ2-2, reads DSGVTQTPKHLITATGQRVTLRCSPRSGDLSVYWYQQSLDQGLQFLIQYYNGEERAKGNILERFSAQQFPDLHSELNLSSLELGDSALYFCASSVGAGLINGELFFGEGSRLTVL.

Regarding this clone: Other DNA sequences of this sample code for an identical CDR3. The chain's CDR3 is CASSGLAGGYEQYF. The CDR3 DNA sequence: TGTGCCAGCAGCGGACTAGCGGGGGGCTACGAGCAGTACTTC. The chain carries TRBV6-1 and TRBJ2-7; 14 bases align to TRBD2. The CDR3 totals 14 residues. J gave up 3 bases and V 6 bases, and 1 base lay outside the gene matches. CDR1 and CDR2 (germline): MNHNS, SASEGT.

The V and J genes are TRBV27 and TRBJ2-3, with TRBD2 matching 8 bases. The junction had 8 bases not matched to a gene; V was cut back by 5 bases and J by 4 bases. CDR3 size: 15 residues. The V gene's germline CDR1 is MNHEY and CDR2 SMNVEV (reference sequence). For the CDR3, the DNA is TGTGCCAGCAGTATAGCGGGACCCGCCGCAGATACGCAGTATTTT. This encodes CASSIAGPAADTQYF.

The chain uses TRBV6-1 and TRBJ2-7; the match to TRBD2 covers 10 bases. This CDR3 spans 15 amino acids. Germline lookup yields CDR1 MNHNS and CDR2 SASEGT. V shed 1 base and J 3 bases; nucleotides not matched to a gene: 3. In DNA, the CDR3 is TGTGCCAGCAGTGAAGGGGCTAGCGGGAGCTACGAGCAGTACTTC. Its translation is CASSEGASGSYEQYF.

V usage is TRBV7-9 and J usage is TRBJ2-7; tentatively, D is TRBD1 (5 bases). The CDR3 sequence is 14 residues long. The ends were cut back, 3 bases at V and 1 base at J, with 10 bases in the middle. Germline V gene sequence: CDR1 SEHNR, CDR2 FQNEAQ (reference sequence). CDR3 coding DNA: TGTGCCAGCAGCTTGGCAGGGCTGTCCTACGAGCAGTACTTC. Its protein product is CASSLAGLSYEQYF.

This chain connects TRBV27 to TRBJ1-5; weak D call: TRBD1 (6 bases). V lost 1 base to trimming and J lost 7 bases, with 20 bases between them. The CDR3 consists of 17 residues. CDR1 is MNHEY, CDR2 SMNVEV, per germline (reference sequence). The CDR3 region is CASSLFGMTGLLQPQHF. CDR3 in DNA: TGTGCCAGCAGTTTATTTGGCATGACAGGATTATTACAGCCCCAGCATTTT.

This chain links TRBV11-3 with TRBJ2-1, with 13 bases identical to TRBD2. CDR3 length equals 15 residues. Germline CDR1 is SGHNT and CDR2 is YENEEA. With V trimmed by 5 bases and J by 5 bases, 3 bases remained unmatched. CDR3 in DNA: TGTGCCAGCAGCCCCGGACTAGCGGGGGACAATGAGCAGTTCTTC. Translated: CASSPGLAGDNEQFF.

This clone appeared once. The CDR3 spells CASSVVGGDYNEQFF. CDR3 bases: TGTGCCAGCAGCGTAGTTGGGGGCGATTACAATGAGCAGTTCTTC. The chain employs TRBV9 and TRBJ2-1, with D perhaps TRBD1 (6 bases). Trimming removed 0 bases from V and 4 bases from J, with 11 bases in between. Germline V gene sequence: CDR1 SGDLS, CDR2 YYNGEE. CDR3 size: 15 residues.

The CDR3 reads CASSLKRGLEDEQFF. The CDR3 nucleotides are TGTGCCAGCAGCTTAAAACGGGGACTAGAGGATGAGCAGTTCTTC. V and J are TRBV7-9 and TRBJ2-1; 8 bases map to TRBD2. Germline values: CDR1 SEHNR, CDR2 FQNEAQ (reference sequence). The CDR3 sequence is 15 residues long. Trimming at V came to 2 bases and at J to 8 bases, leaving 8 bases not matched to a gene.

This chain connects TRBV5-4 to TRBJ2-7, with 10 bases fitting TRBD1. Germline V gene data show CDR1 as SGHNT and CDR2 as YYREEE (reference sequence). This CDR3 has 14 residues. The V gene end was trimmed by 3 bases and the J gene end by 2 bases; junction bases not matched to a gene: 2. CDR3 bases: TGTGCCAGCAGCTCAGGACAGGGGGCCTACGAGCAGTACTTC. The encoded protein is CASSSGQGAYEQYF.

The chain employs TRBV10-3 and TRBJ1-2, with 8 positions matching TRBD1. The V gene end was trimmed by 10 bases and the J gene end by 1 base; junction bases not matched to a gene: 11. Looked up from germline, CDR1 is ENHRY and CDR2 is SYGVKD. CDR3 size: 15 residues. The CDR3 sequence: CATRVRDRYNYGYTF. CDR3 in DNA: TGTGCCACTCGAGTCCGGGACAGGTATAACTATGGCTACACCTTC.

The chain couples TRBV30 to TRBJ1-1, with D maybe TRBD1 (6 bases). The CDR3 is made up of 14 amino acids. Per the germline V gene, CDR1 is GTSNPN and CDR2 is SVGIG (reference sequence). V dropped 2 bases and J dropped 1 base, with 11 bases sitting between them. CDR3 sequence (DNA): TGTGCCTGGAGTAAGGACAGCTCGAACACTGAAGCTTTCTTT. This sequence encodes CAWSKDSSNTEAFF.

The J gene is TRBJ1-2, the V gene TRBV29-1, with 8 bases fitting TRBD1. The germline CDR1 and CDR2 sequences are SQVTM and ANQGSEA. The V gene end was trimmed by 5 bases and the J gene end by 6 bases; junction bases not matched to a gene: 5. The CDR3 is 12 residues long. CDR3 nucleotide sequence: TGCAGCGTTTATGACAGGGGAGATGGCTACACCTTC. The encoded protein is CSVYDRGDGYTF.

This chain connects TRBV9 to TRBJ2-1, with TRBD2 identical over 7 bases. CDR3 size: 15 residues. CDR1 and CDR2 (germline): SGDLS, YYNGEE. The V gene end was trimmed by 1 base and the J gene end by 4 bases; junction bases not matched to a gene: 5. The CDR3 spells CASSVSGMGYNEQFF. CDR3 in DNA: TGTGCCAGCAGCGTAAGCGGGATGGGGTACAATGAGCAGTTCTTC.

As to this clone: The same CDR3 also results from other DNA sequences found in this sample. The chain employs TRBV27 and TRBJ2-1, with 7 bases that match TRBD2. The length of the CDR3 is 15 residues. CDR1 and CDR2 from the germline V gene are MNHEY and SMNVEV (reference sequence). The ends lost 2 bases at V and 4 bases at J; junction bases unmatched: 5. CDR3 sequence (DNA): TGTGCCAGCAGTTTAGGACTAGTTACTTACAATGAGCAGTTCTTC. Translating it yields CASSLGLVTYNEQFF.

The J gene is TRBJ1-5, the V gene TRBV29-1; weak D call: TRBD1 (5 bases). V was trimmed by 6 bases and J by 7 bases, leaving 16 bases between them. The CDR3 totals 13 residues. CDR1 and CDR2 (germline): SQVTM, ANQGSEA. The DNA for the CDR3 is TGCAGCGTGGGCAGGGACTGGGCCCAGCCCCAGCATTTT. Encoded protein: CSVGRDWAQPQHF.

The chain recombines TRBV7-8 with TRBJ2-7, with 7 bases lining up with TRBD2. CDR1 is SGHVS, CDR2 FQNEAQ, per germline. V lost 4 bases, J lost 3 bases, and 3 bases stayed unmatched. The CDR3 is made up of 13 amino acids. CDR3 DNA sequence: TGTGCCAGCAGCTGGGCTAGCGGCTACGAGCAGTACTTC. This codes for CASSWASGYEQYF.

The chain is built from TRBV6-5 and TRBJ1-5; 7 bases line up with TRBD1. V was pared by 6 bases and J by 5 bases, with 10 bases of the junction left unmatched. This CDR3 spans 15 amino acids. Germline assignment: CDR1 MNHEY and CDR2 SVGAGI. CDR3 nucleotides: TGTGCCAGCAGCAAATTGATAGGGGGCCATCAGCCCCAGCATTTT. It is translated as CASSKLIGGHQPQHF.

The CDR3 nucleotides are TGTGCCTGGACAGGGGGCGCGGGTTGGAATGGCTACACCTTC. Amino acid sequence: CAWTGGAGWNGYTF. The rearrangement links TRBV30 to TRBJ1-2; TRBD1 agrees at 8 bases. Unmatched junction bases numbered 10, after V lost 4 bases and J lost 6 bases. Germline V gives CDR1 GTSNPN, CDR2 SVGIG (reference sequence). CDR3 length: 14 amino acids. Drawing the rest from reference TRBV30 and TRBJ1-2, the complete variable domain is SQTIHQWPATLVQPVGSPLSLECTVEGTSNPNLYWYRQAAGRGLQLLFYSVGIGQISSEVPQNLSASRPQDRQFILSSKKLLLSDSGFYLCAWTGGAGWNGYTFGSGTRLTVV.